The TCR beta chain described here comes from a study of radiotherapy plus CTLA-4 blockade in lung cancer. From germline, CDR1 is MGHDK and CDR2 SYGVNS. This CDR3 spans 16 amino acids. Trimming left V 2 bases short and J 5 bases short, with 13 bases between. The data were produced by immunoSEQ multiplex PCR, yet TCRdb's version contains in-frame clones alone and is incomplete. Found here are some 100,000 clones, approximately 82% of them singletons; the top ten hold approximately 14%. The sample consisted of peripheral blood, taken from a patient treated with radiotherapy plus ipilimumab. This TCR derives from a human donor with non-small cell lung cancer that progressed on radiotherapy plus ipilimumab. The chain links TRBV25-1 to TRBJ1-6; TRBD1 might be the D (5 bases). CDR3 coding DNA: TGTGCCAGCAGTGAACAGGTGAGGGGCCATAATTCACCCCTCCACTTT. Translation: CASSEQVRGHNSPLHF.